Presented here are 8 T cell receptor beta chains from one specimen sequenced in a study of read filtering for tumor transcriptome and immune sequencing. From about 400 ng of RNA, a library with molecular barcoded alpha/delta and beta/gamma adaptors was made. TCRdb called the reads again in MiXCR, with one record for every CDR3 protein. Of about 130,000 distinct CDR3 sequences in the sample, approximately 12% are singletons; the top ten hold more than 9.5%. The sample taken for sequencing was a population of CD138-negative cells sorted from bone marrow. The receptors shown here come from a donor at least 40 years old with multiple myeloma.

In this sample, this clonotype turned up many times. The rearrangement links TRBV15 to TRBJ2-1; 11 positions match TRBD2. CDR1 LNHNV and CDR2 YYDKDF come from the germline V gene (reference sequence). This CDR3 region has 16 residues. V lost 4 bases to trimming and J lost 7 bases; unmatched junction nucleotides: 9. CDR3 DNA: TGTGCCACCAGCACGGATCGGACTAGCGGGTCAAATGAGCAGTTCTTC. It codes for CATSTDRTSGSNEQFF.

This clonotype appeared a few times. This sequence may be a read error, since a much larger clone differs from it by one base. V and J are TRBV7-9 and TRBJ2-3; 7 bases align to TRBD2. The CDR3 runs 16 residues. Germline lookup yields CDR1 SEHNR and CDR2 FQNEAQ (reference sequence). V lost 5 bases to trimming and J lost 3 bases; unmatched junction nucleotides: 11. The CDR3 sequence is CASSGAGTNRTDTQYF. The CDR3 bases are TGTGCCAGCAGCGGGGCCGGGACTAATAGGACAGATACGCAGTATTTT.

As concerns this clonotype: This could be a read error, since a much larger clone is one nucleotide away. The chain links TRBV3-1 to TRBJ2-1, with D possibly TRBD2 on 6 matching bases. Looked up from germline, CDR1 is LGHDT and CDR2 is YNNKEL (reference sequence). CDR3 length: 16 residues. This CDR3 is CASSLKGASARREQLF. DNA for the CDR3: TGTGCCAGCAGCCTGAAAGGGGCTAGCGCGAGAAGAGAGCAGCTCTTC.

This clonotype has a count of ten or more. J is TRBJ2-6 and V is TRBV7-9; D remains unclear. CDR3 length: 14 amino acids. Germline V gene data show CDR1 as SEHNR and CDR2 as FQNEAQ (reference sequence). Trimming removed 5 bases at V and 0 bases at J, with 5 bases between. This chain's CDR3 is CASSRYSGANVLTF. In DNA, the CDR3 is TGTGCCAGCAGCAGGTACTCTGGGGCCAACGTCCTGACTTTC.

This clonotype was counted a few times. CDR3 loop: CASTLSGQGDFYSNQPQHF. The DNA for the CDR3 is TGTGCCAGTACCCTATCGGGGCAGGGGGACTTCTATAGCAATCAGCCCCAGCATTTT. The chain joins TRBV19 to TRBJ1-5, with 7 bases aligning to TRBD1. This CDR3 is built from 19 residues. Germline lookup yields CDR1 LNHDA and CDR2 SQIVND (reference sequence). Germline trimming cut 7 bases from V and 0 bases from J; bases unmatched to any gene: 18.

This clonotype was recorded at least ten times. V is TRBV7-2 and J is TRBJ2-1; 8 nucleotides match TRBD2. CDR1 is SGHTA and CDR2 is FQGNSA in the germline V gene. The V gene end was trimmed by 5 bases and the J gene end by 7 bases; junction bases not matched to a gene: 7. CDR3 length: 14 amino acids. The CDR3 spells CASSPGLGTNEQFF. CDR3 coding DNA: TGTGCCAGCAGCCCGGGACTAGGAACGAATGAGCAGTTCTTC. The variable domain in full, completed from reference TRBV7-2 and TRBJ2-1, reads GAGVSQSPSNKVTEKGKDVELRCDPISGHTALYWYRQSLGQGLEFLIYFQGNSAPDKSGLPSDRFSAERTGGSVSTLTIQRTQQEDSAVYLCASSPGLGTNEQFFGPGTRLTVL.

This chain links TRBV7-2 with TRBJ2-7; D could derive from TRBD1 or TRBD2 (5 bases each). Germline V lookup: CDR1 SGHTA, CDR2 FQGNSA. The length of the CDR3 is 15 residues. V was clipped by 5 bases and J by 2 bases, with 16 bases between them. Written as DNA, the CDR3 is TGTGCCAGCAGCCAAAATGCCGGGGCCCCCTACGAGCAGTACTTC. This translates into CASSQNAGAPYEQYF.

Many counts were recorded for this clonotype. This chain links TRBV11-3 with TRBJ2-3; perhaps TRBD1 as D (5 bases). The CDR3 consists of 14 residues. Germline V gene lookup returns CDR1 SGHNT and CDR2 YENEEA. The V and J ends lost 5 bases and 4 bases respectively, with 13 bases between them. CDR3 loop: CASSIGASSDTQYF. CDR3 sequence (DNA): TGTGCCAGCAGCATAGGGGCCTCGTCAGATACGCAGTATTTT.